This TCR beta chain appears in the sequencing data of a study of blood T cell repertoires in COVID-19. As handled by the study authors: Estimates of nucleated cell counts were drawn from the amplification of reference gene primers. Libraries were prepared by immunoSEQ multiplex PCR; TCRdb keeps only in-frame clonotypes and omits some of them. Clone size and the V and J calls come from that table; the DNA yielded D and trimming. This table has approximately 300,000 clones, around 87% appearing once. V trimming: 0 bases; J trimming: 4 bases; junction bases outside the gene matches: 8. The CDR3 has 16 amino acids. Germline V gene sequence: CDR1 SGHNT, CDR2 YYREEE (reference sequence). The study drew participants aged about 18 to 89 years from roughly 25 US areas.

The sample comprised PBMCs or T cells enriched from blood (not recorded which). This chain links TRBV5-4 with TRBJ2-5, with 8 bases fitting TRBD1. The TCR was taken from a woman aged 30 to 39 who had recovered from COVID-19. The CDR3 bases are TGTGCCAGCAGCTTGGGTGGACAGGGCGCGGGAGAGACCCAGTACTTC. Protein: CASSLGGQGAGETQYF.